These 3 T cell receptor beta chains were sequenced from one sample in a study of radiation and T cells in renal cell carcinoma. Clones were sequenced by immunoSEQ multiplex PCR, and TCRdb holds only the in-frame ones, with some missing. The top ten hold approximately 3% of the sample, which has 100,000 to 150,000 clones, 80% to 85% seen once. Stated time point: baseline pretreatment blood. The treatment here: 15 Gy SBRT to primary tumor, nephrectomy 4 weeks later. The sample here was blood, taken from a patient whose treatment included radiotherapy and nephrectomy. All receptors come from a woman aged 55-69 years with renal cell carcinoma.

The chain uses TRBV5-1 and TRBJ2-2, with 8 bases that match TRBD1. Unmatched junction bases numbered 11, after V lost 4 bases and J lost 6 bases. CDR1 is SGHRS and CDR2 is YFSETQ in the germline V gene. The CDR3 spans 16 residues. Written as DNA, the CDR3 is TGCGCCAGCAGCCCCAGCACGCAGGGGGCCCCCGGGGAGCTGTTTTTT. Its protein product is CASSPSTQGAPGELFF.

The chain joins TRBV11-2 to TRBJ2-5; 7 positions match TRBD1. The CDR3 has 16 residues. The trim removed 5 bases at V and 5 bases at J, leaving 14 bases unmatched. Germline values: CDR1 SGHAT, CDR2 FQNNGV. The CDR3 reads CASSQTPPLDRETQYF. In DNA form, the CDR3 reads TGTGCCAGCAGCCAAACCCCGCCGTTGGACAGGGAGACCCAGTACTTC.

This chain uses TRBV5-4 with TRBJ2-1; weak D call: TRBD2 (6 bases). Germline V lookup: CDR1 SGHNT, CDR2 YYREEE (reference sequence). Trimming removed 7 bases at V and 4 bases at J, with 12 bases between. The CDR3 length is 13 residues. The CDR3 DNA sequence: TGTGCCAGCGGAGGGACGGCTTACAATGAGCAGTTCTTC. Translating it yields CASGGTAYNEQFF.